Shown below are 15 T cell receptor beta chains from a single sample sequenced in a study of blood T cell repertoires in COVID-19. The protocol was immunoSEQ multiplex PCR, while the TCRdb copy is restricted to in-frame clones and leaves out a portion. The sample records approximately 220,000 clones, about 86% being singletons. The specimen sequenced was PBMCs or T cells enriched from blood (not recorded which). Receptors originate from a woman in her 40s with acute COVID-19.

The gene calls are TRBV5-1 and TRBJ2-7, with 10 positions matching TRBD2. J lost 3 bases, V lost 2 bases, and 2 bases had no gene match. This CDR3 is built from 14 residues. Germline lookup yields CDR1 SGHRS and CDR2 YFSETQ. CDR3 residues: CASSFASGGYEQYF. CDR3 in DNA: TGCGCCAGCAGCTTCGCTAGCGGGGGCTACGAGCAGTACTTC. Supplemented by reference TRBV5-1 and TRBJ2-7, the full variable domain reads KAGVTQTPRYLIKTRGQQVTLSCSPISGHRSVSWYQQTPGQGLQFLFEYFSETQRNKGNFPGRFSGRQFSNSRSEMNVSTLELGDSALYLCASSFASGGYEQYFGPGTRLTVT.

This clone was observed a few times. This chain connects TRBV5-8 to TRBJ1-4, with D tentatively TRBD1 (6 bases). CDR1 is SGHTS and CDR2 is YDEGEE in the germline V gene. The V gene lost 5 bases and the J gene lost 2 bases, with 13 bases spanning the gap. The CDR3 has 15 residues. The CDR3 region has the DNA TGTGCCAGCAGGCCACAGGGACGGACTAATGAAAAACTGTTTTTT. It translates to CASRPQGRTNEKLFF.

The chain uses TRBV11-3 and TRBJ1-2, with D unresolved. The germline CDR1 and CDR2 sequences are SGHNT and YENEEA. The length of the CDR3 is 13 residues. Trimming took off 1 base at V and 8 bases at J, with 11 bases between the two ends. CDR3 coding DNA: TGTGCCAGCAGCTTAGGGGATGGAGGAGGCTACACCTTC. Translating it yields CASSLGDGGGYTF.

V and J are TRBV7-3 and TRBJ2-1; D is unclear. Germline V gene lookup returns CDR1 SGHTA and CDR2 FQGTGA. This CDR3 spans 14 amino acids. V lost 4 bases, J lost 7 bases, and 14 bases lay in between. The CDR3 nucleotides read TGTGCCAGCAGCTCCCAACCTTCAGATAATGAGCAGTTCTTC. Translated: CASSSQPSDNEQFF.

This clone was detected a few times. The V and J genes are TRBV5-1 and TRBJ2-2, with a possible D match to TRBD2 (6 bases). The CDR3 totals 15 residues. Trimming took 0 bases from V and 5 from J, leaving 11 bases between them. The germline V gene encodes CDR1 SGHRS and CDR2 YFSETQ. CDR3 DNA: TGCGCCAGCAGCTTGGTTGCGGGATCGACCGGGGAGCTGTTTTTT. Protein: CASSLVAGSTGELFF.

The chain carries TRBV2 and TRBJ2-1; no clear D. This CDR3 has 14 residues. The germline gives CDR1 SNHLY, CDR2 FYNNEI. Trimming pared 5 bases from V and 9 bases from J, leaving 17 bases between. The CDR3 loop reads CASSLGVGSSEQFF. CDR3 nucleotide sequence: TGTGCCAGCAGTCTAGGTGTGGGTTCCAGTGAGCAGTTCTTC.

This clone was seen once. V gene TRBV28 combines with J gene TRBJ2-2; the D gene is possibly TRBD2 (6 bases). The CDR3 loop spans 13 amino acids. Germline CDR1 and CDR2: MDHEN and SYDVKM. V dropped 10 bases and J dropped 4 bases, with 13 bases sitting between them. The CDR3 loop is CAIPGTFTGELFF. CDR3 DNA sequence: TGTGCCATCCCCGGGACTTTCACCGGGGAGCTGTTTTTT.

J is TRBJ1-4 and V is TRBV6-2 or TRBV6-3, with TRBD1 as a possible D gene (5 bases). With 6 bases removed from V and 4 bases from J, the gap between germline ends came to 12 bases. This CDR3 is 14 amino acids long. Per the germline V gene, CDR1 is MNHEY and CDR2 is SVGEGT. This CDR3 reads CASSFGGGNEKLFF. Here the CDR3 DNA reads TGTGCCAGCAGCTTTGGGGGAGGTAATGAAAAACTGTTTTTT.

The chain joins TRBV4-1 to TRBJ2-1, with 10 bases lining up with TRBD2. Per germline, CDR1 MGHRA and CDR2 YSYEKL. The CDR3 consists of 17 residues. The junction had 12 bases not matched to a gene; V was cut back by 3 bases and J by 7 bases. CDR3 loop: CASSHSPGLAGVNEQFF. Here the CDR3 DNA reads TGCGCCAGCAGCCATTCCCCCGGTCTAGCGGGGGTAAATGAGCAGTTCTTC.

The chain has TRBV3-1 (or the pseudogene TRBV3-2) and TRBJ1-3; a weak D match, TRBD1 (5 bases). V shed 3 bases and J shed 0 bases, with 9 bases lying between them. This CDR3 comprises 15 residues. Per germline, CDR1 LGHDT and CDR2 YNNKEL (reference sequence). The CDR3 protein is CASSHRQISGNTIYF. The DNA for the CDR3 is TGTGCCAGCAGCCATAGACAGATCTCTGGAAACACCATATATTTT.

The CDR3 loop reads CASSPYGQDLAYEQYF. CDR3 coding DNA: TGTGCCAGCAGCCCTTACGGACAGGATTTAGCCTACGAGCAGTACTTC. This sequence joins TRBV11-2 and TRBJ2-7; TRBD1 matches 7 bases. The junction had 12 bases not matched to a gene; V was cut back by 5 bases and J by 2 bases. Germline CDR1 and CDR2: SGHAT and FQNNGV. This CDR3 has 16 amino acids.

The CDR3 nucleotides read TGTGCCAGCAGTTTGGGGCAGAGCTATGGCTACACCTTC. This gives the protein CASSLGQSYGYTF. The chain has TRBV12-3 or TRBV12-4 and TRBJ1-2, with a tentative D call TRBD1 (5 bases). This CDR3 has 13 residues. Deletions cut 3 bases from V and 4 bases from J, with 9 bases between.

This clone has only one observation. The J gene is TRBJ2-3, the V gene TRBV20-1; D gene unclear. Trimming left V 2 bases short and J 2 bases short, with 2 bases between. Germline lookup yields CDR1 DFQATT and CDR2 SNEGSKA (reference sequence). This CDR3 spans 11 amino acids. The CDR3: CSARYTDTQYF. The CDR3 DNA sequence: TGCAGTGCTAGATACACAGATACGCAGTATTTT.

The rearrangement uses TRBV4-2 and TRBJ1-1; 8 nucleotides line up with TRBD1. V dropped 3 bases and J dropped 5; count of bases not matched to a gene: 8. CDR3 size: 15 residues. CDR1 is LGHNA, CDR2 YNFKEQ, per germline. CDR3 sequence: CASSQRTGRGTEAFF. In DNA form, the CDR3 reads TGTGCCAGCAGCCAGAGGACAGGGAGAGGGACTGAAGCTTTCTTT.

This rearrangement joins TRBV7-2 to TRBJ1-6; no reliable D call. The germline V gene encodes CDR1 SGHTA and CDR2 FQGNSA. Between the trimmed V and J ends, which lost 5 bases and 10 bases, there was a span of 15 bases. The CDR3 runs 14 residues. CDR3 nucleotide sequence: TGTGCCAGCAGCCTACAGCCTTCCCGGTCACCCCTCCACTTT. Its translation is CASSLQPSRSPLHF. Combining the CDR3 with reference TRBV7-2 and TRBJ1-6 gives the whole variable domain GAGVSQSPSNKVTEKGKDVELRCDPISGHTALYWYRQSLGQGLEFLIYFQGNSAPDKSGLPSDRFSAERTGGSVSTLTIQRTQQEDSAVYLCASSLQPSRSPLHFGNGTRLTVT.